This T cell receptor (beta chain) was obtained from a study of blood T cell repertoires in COVID-19. The overall study: Researchers got acute and convalescent COVID-19 samples from the United States, Italy and Spain.

Study processing details: Quantification of nucleated cells was approximated via reference gene primer amplification. The method was immunoSEQ multiplex PCR; TCRdb's version includes in-frame clones alone and lacks a portion of them. V and J calls plus clone size are reproduced from that table; the DNA served to infer D and trimming. The table includes about 170,000 clones, around four fifths detected once. Deletions cut 1 base from V and 1 base from J, with 11 bases between. Germline-derived CDR1 and CDR2 are LNHDA and SQIVND (reference sequence). The CDR3 loop spans 15 amino acids. V gene TRBV19 combines with J gene TRBJ2-7; tentative D call: TRBD1 (5 bases). The sequenced sample consisted of peripheral blood. The source of this sequence is a man aged 65 to 85 with acute or convalescent COVID-19. CDR3 nucleotides: TGTGCCAGTAGTATAGGCACAGGCAGGTCCTACGAGCAGTACTTC. It codes for CASSIGTGRSYEQYF.